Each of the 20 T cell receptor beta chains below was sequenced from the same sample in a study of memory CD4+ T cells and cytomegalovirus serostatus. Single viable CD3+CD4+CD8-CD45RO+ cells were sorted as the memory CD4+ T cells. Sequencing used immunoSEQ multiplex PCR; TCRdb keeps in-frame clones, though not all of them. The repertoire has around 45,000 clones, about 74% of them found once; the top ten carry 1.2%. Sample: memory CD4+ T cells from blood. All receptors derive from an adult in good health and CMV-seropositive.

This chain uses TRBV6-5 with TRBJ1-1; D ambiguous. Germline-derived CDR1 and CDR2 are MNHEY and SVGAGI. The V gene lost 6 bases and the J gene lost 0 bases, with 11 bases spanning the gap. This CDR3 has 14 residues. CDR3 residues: CASREVSMNTEAFF. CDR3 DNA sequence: TGTGCCAGCAGGGAAGTGAGCATGAACACTGAAGCTTTCTTT.

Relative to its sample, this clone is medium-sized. The DNA for the CDR3 is TGTGCCAGCAGCTTAGTTAGGGGACAGGGGGCCAATGAGCAGTTCTTC. This codes for CASSLVRGQGANEQFF. The V gene is TRBV7-8, the J gene TRBJ2-1; TRBD1 matches at 12 bases. The CDR3 is 16 amino acids. Trimming took 1 base from V and 6 from J; bases not matched to a gene: 4. Per germline, CDR1 SGHVS and CDR2 FQNEAQ. The variable domain in full, with the rest retrieved from reference TRBV7-8 and TRBJ2-1, is GAGVSQSPRYKVAKRGQDVALRCDPISGHVSLFWYQQALGQGPEFLTYFQNEAQLDKSGLPSDRFFAERPEGSVSTLKIQRTQQEDSAVYLCASSLVRGQGANEQFFGPGTRLTVL.

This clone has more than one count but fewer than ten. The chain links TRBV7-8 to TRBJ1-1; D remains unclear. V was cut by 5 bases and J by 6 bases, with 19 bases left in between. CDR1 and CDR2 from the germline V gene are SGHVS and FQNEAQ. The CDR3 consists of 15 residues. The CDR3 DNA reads TGTGCCAGCAGCCTCTCCCGGGCCCGGCCCGCTGAAGCTTTCTTT. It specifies CASSLSRARPAEAFF.

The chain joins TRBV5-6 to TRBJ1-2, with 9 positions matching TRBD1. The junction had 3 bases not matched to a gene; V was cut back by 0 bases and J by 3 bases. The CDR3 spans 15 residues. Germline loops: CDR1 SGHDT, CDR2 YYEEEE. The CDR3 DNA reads TGTGCCAGCAGCTTGGAACAGGGGGCATACTATGGCTACACCTTC. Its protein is CASSLEQGAYYGYTF.

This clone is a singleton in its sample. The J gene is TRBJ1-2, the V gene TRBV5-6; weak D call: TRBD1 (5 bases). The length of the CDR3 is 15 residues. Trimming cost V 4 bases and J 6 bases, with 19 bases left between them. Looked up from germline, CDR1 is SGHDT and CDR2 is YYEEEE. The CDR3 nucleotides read TGTGCCAGCAGCCCTGGGCAGGGAGGTAGGGATGGCTACACCTTC. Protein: CASSPGQGGRDGYTF.

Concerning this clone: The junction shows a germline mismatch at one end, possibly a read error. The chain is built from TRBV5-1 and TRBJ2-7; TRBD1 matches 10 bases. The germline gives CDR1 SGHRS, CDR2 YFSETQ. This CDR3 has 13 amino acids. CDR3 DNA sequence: TGCGCCAGCAGCTTGGCCCGGGACAGGGGTATCCACTTC. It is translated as CASSLARDRGIHF.

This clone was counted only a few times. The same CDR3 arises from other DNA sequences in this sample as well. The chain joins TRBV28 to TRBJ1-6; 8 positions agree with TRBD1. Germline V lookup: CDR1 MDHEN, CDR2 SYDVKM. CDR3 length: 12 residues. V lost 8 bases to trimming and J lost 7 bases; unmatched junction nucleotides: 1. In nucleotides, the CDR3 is TGTGCCAGCCGGACAGGGAATTCACCCCTCCACTTT. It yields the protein CASRTGNSPLHF.

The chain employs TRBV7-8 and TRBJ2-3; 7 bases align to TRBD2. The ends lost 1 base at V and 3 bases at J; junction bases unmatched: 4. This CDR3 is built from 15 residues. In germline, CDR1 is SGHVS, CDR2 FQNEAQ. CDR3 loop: CASSLEASGTDTQYF. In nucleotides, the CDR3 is TGTGCCAGCAGCTTAGAGGCTAGCGGTACAGATACGCAGTATTTT.

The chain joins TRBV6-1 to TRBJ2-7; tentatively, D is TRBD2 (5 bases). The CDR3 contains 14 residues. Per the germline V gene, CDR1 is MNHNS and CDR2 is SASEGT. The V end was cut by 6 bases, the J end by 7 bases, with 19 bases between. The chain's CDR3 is CASRVTGLGEEQYF. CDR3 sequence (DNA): TGTGCCAGCAGGGTTACTGGGCTCGGGGAAGAGCAGTACTTC.

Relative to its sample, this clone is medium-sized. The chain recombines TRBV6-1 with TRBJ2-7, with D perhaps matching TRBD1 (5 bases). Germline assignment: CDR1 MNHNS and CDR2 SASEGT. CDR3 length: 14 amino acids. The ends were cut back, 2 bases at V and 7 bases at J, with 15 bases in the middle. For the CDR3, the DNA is TGTGCCAGCAGTGAATCCCAGGGAATTCGGGAGCAGTACTTC. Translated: CASSESQGIREQYF.

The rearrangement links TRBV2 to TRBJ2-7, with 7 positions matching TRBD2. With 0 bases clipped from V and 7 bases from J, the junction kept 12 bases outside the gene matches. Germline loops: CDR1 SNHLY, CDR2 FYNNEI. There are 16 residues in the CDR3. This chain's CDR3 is CASSEAHRASGSEQYF. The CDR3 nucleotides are TGTGCCAGCAGTGAAGCGCATAGGGCTAGCGGTTCGGAGCAGTACTTC.

As DNA, the CDR3 is TGTGCCAGCAGTCAGGGACAGGGAGATACGCAGTATTTT. Encoded protein: CASSQGQGDTQYF. V is TRBV2 and J is TRBJ2-3; 9 bases align to TRBD1. CDR3 size: 13 residues. Germline V gives CDR1 SNHLY, CDR2 FYNNEI. The trim removed 5 bases at V and 5 bases at J, leaving 2 bases unmatched.

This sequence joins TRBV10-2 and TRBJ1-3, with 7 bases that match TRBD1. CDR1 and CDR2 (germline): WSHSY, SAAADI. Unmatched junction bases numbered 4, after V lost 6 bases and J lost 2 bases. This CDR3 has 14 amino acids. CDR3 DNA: TGCGCCAGCAGGAGACAGGGAGCTGGAAACACCATATATTTT. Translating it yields CASRRQGAGNTIYF.

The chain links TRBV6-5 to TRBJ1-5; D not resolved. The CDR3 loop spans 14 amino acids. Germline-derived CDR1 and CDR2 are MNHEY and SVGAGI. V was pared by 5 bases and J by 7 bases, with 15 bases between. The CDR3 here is CASSPREGGQPQHF. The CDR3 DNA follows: TGTGCCAGCAGTCCCCGGGAGGGAGGACAGCCCCAGCATTTT.

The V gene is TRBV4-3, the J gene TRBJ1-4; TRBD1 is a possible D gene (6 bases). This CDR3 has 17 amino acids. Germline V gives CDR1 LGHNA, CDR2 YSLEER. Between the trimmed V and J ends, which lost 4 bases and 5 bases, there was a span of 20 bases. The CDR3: CASSRGSTGNPNEKLFF. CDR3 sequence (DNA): TGCGCCAGCAGCCGAGGGTCAACAGGGAACCCGAATGAAAAACTGTTTTTT.

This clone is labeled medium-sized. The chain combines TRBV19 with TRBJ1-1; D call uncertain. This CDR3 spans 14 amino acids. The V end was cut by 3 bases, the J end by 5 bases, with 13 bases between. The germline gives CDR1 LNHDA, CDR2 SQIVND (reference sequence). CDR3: CASSIPGVQTEAFF. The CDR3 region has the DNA TGTGCCAGTAGTATCCCGGGTGTTCAGACTGAAGCTTTCTTT.

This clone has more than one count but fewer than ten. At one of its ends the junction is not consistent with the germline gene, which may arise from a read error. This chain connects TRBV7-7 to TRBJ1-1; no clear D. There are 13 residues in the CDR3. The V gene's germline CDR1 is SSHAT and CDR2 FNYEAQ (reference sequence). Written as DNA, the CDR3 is TGTGCTAGCAGCTTAATGGAGAACACTGAAGCTTTCTTT. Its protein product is CASSLMENTEAFF.

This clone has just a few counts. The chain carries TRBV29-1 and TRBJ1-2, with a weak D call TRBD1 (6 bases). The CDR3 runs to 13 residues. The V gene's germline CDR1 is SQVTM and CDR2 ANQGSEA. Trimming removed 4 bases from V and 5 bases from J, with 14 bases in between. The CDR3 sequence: CSVGTRTDYGYTF. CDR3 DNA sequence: TGCAGCGTTGGGACTAGGACAGATTATGGCTACACCTTC.

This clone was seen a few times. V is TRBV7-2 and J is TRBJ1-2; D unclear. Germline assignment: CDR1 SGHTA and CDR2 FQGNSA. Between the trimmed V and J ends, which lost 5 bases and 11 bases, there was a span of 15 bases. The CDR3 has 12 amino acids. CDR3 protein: CASSQNGQVYTF. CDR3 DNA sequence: TGTGCCAGCAGCCAAAACGGGCAGGTTTACACCTTC.

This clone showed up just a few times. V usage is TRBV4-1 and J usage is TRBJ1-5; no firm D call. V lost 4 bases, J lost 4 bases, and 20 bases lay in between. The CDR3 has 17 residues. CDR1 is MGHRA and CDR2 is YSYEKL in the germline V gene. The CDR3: CASSRFPWPRPNQPQHF. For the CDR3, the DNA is TGCGCCAGCAGCCGATTCCCCTGGCCCCGCCCGAATCAGCCCCAGCATTTT.